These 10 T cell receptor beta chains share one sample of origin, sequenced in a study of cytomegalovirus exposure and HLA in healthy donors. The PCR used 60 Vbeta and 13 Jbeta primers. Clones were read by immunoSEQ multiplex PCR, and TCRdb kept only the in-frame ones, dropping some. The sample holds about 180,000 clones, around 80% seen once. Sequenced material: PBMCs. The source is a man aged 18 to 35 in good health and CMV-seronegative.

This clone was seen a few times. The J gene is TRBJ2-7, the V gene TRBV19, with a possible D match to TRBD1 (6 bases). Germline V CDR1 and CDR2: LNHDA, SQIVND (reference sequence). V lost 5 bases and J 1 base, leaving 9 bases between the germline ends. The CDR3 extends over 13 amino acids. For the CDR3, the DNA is TGTGCCAGTAGTTTCGGACAGTCCTACGAGCAGTACTTC. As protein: CASSFGQSYEQYF.

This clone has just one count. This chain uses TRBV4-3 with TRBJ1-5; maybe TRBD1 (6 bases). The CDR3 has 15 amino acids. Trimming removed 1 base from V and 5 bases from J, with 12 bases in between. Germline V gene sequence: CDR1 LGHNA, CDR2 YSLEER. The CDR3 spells CASSQARTADQPQHF. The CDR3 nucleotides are TGCGCCAGCAGCCAAGCGAGGACAGCCGATCAGCCCCAGCATTTT.

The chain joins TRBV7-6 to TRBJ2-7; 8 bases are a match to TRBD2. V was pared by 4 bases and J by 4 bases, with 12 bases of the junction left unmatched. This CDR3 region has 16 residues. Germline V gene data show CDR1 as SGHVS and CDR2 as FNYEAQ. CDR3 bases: TGTGCCAGCAGCTCACGGGGGCGGGAGGCAGGGTACGAGCAGTACTTC. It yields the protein CASSSRGREAGYEQYF. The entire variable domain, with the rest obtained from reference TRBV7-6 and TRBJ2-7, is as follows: GAGVSQSPRYKVTKRGQDVALRCDPISGHVSLYWYRQALGQGPEFLTYFNYEAQQDKSGLPNDRFSAERPEGSISTLTIQRTEQRDSAMYRCASSSRGREAGYEQYFGPGTRLTVT.

The CDR3 DNA reads TGCGCCAGCAGCCAAGATGAGACTTTGAACACCGGGGAGCTGTTTTTT. This codes for CASSQDETLNTGELFF. V usage is TRBV4-3 and J usage is TRBJ2-2; D is uncertain. Trimming pared 0 bases from V and 1 base from J, leaving 9 bases between. The germline V gene encodes CDR1 LGHNA and CDR2 YSLEER. The CDR3 spans 16 residues.

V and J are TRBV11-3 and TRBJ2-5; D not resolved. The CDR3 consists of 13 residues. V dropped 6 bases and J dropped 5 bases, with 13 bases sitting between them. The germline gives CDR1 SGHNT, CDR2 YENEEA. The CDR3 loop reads CASRRTVGETQYF. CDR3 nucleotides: TGTGCCAGCAGGCGTACAGTTGGGGAGACCCAGTACTTC.

CDR3 DNA: TGTGCCAGTAGTATAGATCGGGCTAGCGGGAGCTTCTTC. As protein: CASSIDRASGSFF. This sequence joins TRBV19 and TRBJ2-1, with 10 bases lining up with TRBD2. J was trimmed by 16 bases and V by 0 bases; bases with no gene match: 6. In germline, CDR1 is LNHDA, CDR2 SQIVND (reference sequence). CDR3 length: 13 residues.

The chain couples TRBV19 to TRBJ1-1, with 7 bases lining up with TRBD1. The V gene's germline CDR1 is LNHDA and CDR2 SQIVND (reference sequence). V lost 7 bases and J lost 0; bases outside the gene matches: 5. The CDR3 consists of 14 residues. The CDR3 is CASIPGQLNTEAFF. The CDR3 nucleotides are TGTGCCAGTATCCCGGGACAGCTGAACACTGAAGCTTTCTTT.

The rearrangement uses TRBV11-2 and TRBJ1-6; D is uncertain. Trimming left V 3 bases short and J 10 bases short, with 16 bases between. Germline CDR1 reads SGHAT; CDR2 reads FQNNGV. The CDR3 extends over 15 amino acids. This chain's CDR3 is CASSFVEVPTSPLHF. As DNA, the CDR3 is TGTGCCAGCAGCTTTGTTGAGGTACCTACGTCACCCCTCCACTTT.

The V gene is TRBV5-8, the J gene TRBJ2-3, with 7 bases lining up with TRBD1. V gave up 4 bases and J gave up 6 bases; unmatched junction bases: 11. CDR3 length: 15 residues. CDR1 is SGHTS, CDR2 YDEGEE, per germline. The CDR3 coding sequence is TGTGCCAGCAGCCGGCCCAGGGGGTGGAGCGATACGCAGTATTTT. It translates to CASSRPRGWSDTQYF.

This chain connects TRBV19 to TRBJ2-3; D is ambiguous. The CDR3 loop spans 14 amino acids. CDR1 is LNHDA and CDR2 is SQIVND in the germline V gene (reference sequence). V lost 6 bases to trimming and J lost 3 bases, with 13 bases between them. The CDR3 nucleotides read TGTGCCAGTAGAGAACAGCATGGTACAGATACGCAGTATTTT. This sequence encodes CASREQHGTDTQYF.